What follows describes a single T cell receptor beta chain. This entry comes from a study of T cell changes during pregnancy in multiple sclerosis. Deletions cut 2 bases from V and 7 bases from J, with 18 bases between. Germline V gene lookup returns CDR1 SEHNR and CDR2 FQNEAQ (reference sequence). The CDR3 is 15 residues long. Only in-frame clones appear in the TCRdb table, and some are missing; sequencing was by immunoSEQ multiplex PCR. The sample lists 45,000 to 55,000 clones; over 85% were seen once. This sequence was found in a female donor with multiple sclerosis, enrolled in a pregnancy study. Sequences were derived from peripheral blood, sampled in the first trimester of pregnancy. The chain recombines TRBV7-9 with TRBJ2-7, with D possibly TRBD2 on 5 matching bases. The CDR3 reads CASSLMGKLTGEQYF. The CDR3 DNA reads TGTGCCAGCAGCTTAATGGGGAAATTGACGGGGGAGCAGTACTTC.